The source of this T cell receptor beta chain is a study of monozygotic twins with inflammatory bowel disease. Findings and caveats of the study: The co-twins with IBD showed lower TCRbeta diversity (inverse Simpson) than their healthy siblings.

Per germline, CDR1 MGHRA and CDR2 YSYEKL. The CDR3 length is 15 residues. The authors drew around 2.6 ml of blood from each donor. Remarks on this clonotype: Its antigen is as yet unknown.

In preparing each TCR library, about 3,700 ng of total RNA was used. The UMIs carried a 6-nucleotide sample barcode, and they were added by template switching. TCRdb reprocessed the 5' RACE reads and stores each CDR3 protein as one record, lacking DNA. This specimen shows some 210,000 distinct CDR3 sequences; the ten leading clones hold roughly 1.5%. The TCR comes from a human donor with ulcerative colitis or Crohn's disease, or a healthy co-twin of an affected twin (not recorded which). Specimen: blood. V usage is TRBV4-1 and J usage is TRBJ2-7; checking the TCRdb D call of TRBD1 is not possible without DNA. CDR3 residues: CASSPEPGRSGEQYF.